The 32 T cell receptor beta chains below all came from one sample that was sequenced in a study of shared clonotypes between healthy human individuals. Profiled with immunoSEQ multiplex PCR; TCRdb holds only in-frame clones, not every one. This sample carries approximately 590,000 clones, about 95% of them seen once, and the ten largest clones take about 0.11%. The naive CD8 subset, CD45RO-negative cells positively selected for CCR7, excluded terminally differentiated effector memory CD45RA+ cells. Specimen: naive CD8+ T cells sorted from blood. The receptors derive from a woman in her thirties in good health.

The chain carries TRBV4-2 and TRBJ2-7, with TRBD2 matching over 9 bases. The CDR3 loop spans 14 amino acids. The germline V gene encodes CDR1 LGHNA and CDR2 YNFKEQ. With V trimmed by 8 bases and J by 2 bases, 7 bases remained unmatched. The CDR3 region has the DNA TGTGCCAGCGCTAGTAGCGGGAGCCCCTACGAGCAGTACTTC. Its translation is CASASSGSPYEQYF.

The chain links TRBV7-6 to TRBJ1-5, with D unresolved. V lost 4 bases and J lost 4, with 8 bases in between. The CDR3 consists of 13 residues. CDR1 is SGHVS, CDR2 FNYEAQ, per germline. CDR3 sequence (DNA): TGTGCCAGCAGCTCGACGGTTAATCAGCCCCAGCATTTT. Translated, it gives CASSSTVNQPQHF.

The CDR3 protein is CASSVHWSIFPYEQYF. CDR3 nucleotides: TGTGCCAGCAGTGTTCATTGGTCTATCTTCCCCTACGAGCAGTACTTC. The chain links TRBV2 to TRBJ2-7; D is ambiguous. The germline V and J ends were trimmed by 4 bases and 2 bases, with 18 bases remaining between them. The CDR3 contains 16 residues. In germline, CDR1 is SNHLY, CDR2 FYNNEI.

This sequence joins TRBV29-1 and TRBJ2-1; the match to TRBD1 covers 7 bases. Germline-derived CDR1 and CDR2 are SQVTM and ANQGSEA. V was clipped by 7 bases and J by 0 bases; unmatched bases: 12. This CDR3 spans 16 amino acids. CDR3 amino acids: CSEQGQTSNSYNEQFF. In nucleotides, the CDR3 is TGCAGCGAACAGGGACAGACCAGCAACTCCTACAATGAGCAGTTCTTC.

For the CDR3, the DNA is TGTGCCAGCAGTTTAGGGGCAGGGGGTTCCTACGAGCAGTACTTC. It is translated as CASSLGAGGSYEQYF. The chain links TRBV27 to TRBJ2-7; the match to TRBD1 covers 7 bases. Germline-derived CDR1 and CDR2 are MNHEY and SMNVEV (reference sequence). The CDR3 loop spans 15 amino acids. The trim removed 2 bases at V and 1 base at J, leaving 5 bases unmatched.

This chain links TRBV5-4 with TRBJ1-2; 8 positions match TRBD1. CDR1 is SGHNT, CDR2 YYREEE, per germline (reference sequence). The V gene end was trimmed by 1 base and the J gene end by 6 bases; junction bases not matched to a gene: 2. The CDR3 runs 13 residues. The CDR3, as DNA: TGTGCCAGCAGCTTGTCGGGACAGGATGGCTACACCTTC. This encodes CASSLSGQDGYTF.

This rearrangement joins TRBV29-1 to TRBJ2-7; 7 bases fit TRBD1. The CDR3 is made up of 15 amino acids. V was clipped by 2 bases and J by 2 bases; unmatched bases: 9. CDR1 and CDR2 (germline): SQVTM, ANQGSEA. As DNA, the CDR3 is TGCAGCGTTGAATCCTTCAGGGACAGAACCTACGAGCAGTACTTC. Translation gives CSVESFRDRTYEQYF.

The chain has TRBV15 and TRBJ1-4; D gene uncertain. V was cut by 1 base and J by 3 bases, with 12 bases left in between. Germline-derived CDR1 and CDR2 are LNHNV and YYDKDF (reference sequence). The CDR3 has 16 amino acids. The CDR3 region is CATSRASGSANEKLFF. CDR3 coding DNA: TGTGCCACCAGCAGAGCCTCGGGGTCGGCTAATGAAAAACTGTTTTTT.

The chain combines TRBV12-1 with TRBJ1-5. TRBV12-1 represents a pseudogene. The CDR3 is made up of 12 amino acids. The chain's CDR3 is CASSFEVRPQHF. The CDR3 DNA reads as TGTGCCAGCAGCTTTGAGGTCCGACCCCAGCATTTT.

The J gene is TRBJ2-3, the V gene TRBV19, with 7 nucleotides matching TRBD2. Unmatched junction bases numbered 7, after V lost 0 bases and J lost 4 bases. CDR1 is LNHDA, CDR2 SQIVND, per germline (reference sequence). The CDR3 is 16 amino acids. CDR3 in amino acids: CASSIDGGLFADTQYF. The CDR3, as DNA: TGTGCCAGTAGTATAGATGGGGGACTATTCGCAGATACGCAGTATTTT.

The chain is built from TRBV23-1 and TRBJ2-5; 12 bases agree with TRBD2. TRBV23-1 is identified as an open reading frame with a role that is uncertain. The CDR3 sequence is 18 residues long. V gave up 1 base and J gave up 6 bases; unmatched junction bases: 12. The CDR3 protein is CASSQWETSGGQGKTQYF. CDR3 DNA: TGCGCCAGCAGTCAATGGGAGACTAGCGGGGGACAGGGAAAGACCCAGTACTTC.

The gene calls are TRBV6-5 and TRBJ2-1; 10 nucleotides agree with TRBD1. The germline V gene encodes CDR1 MNHEY and CDR2 SVGAGI. There are 14 residues in the CDR3. V lost 6 bases, J lost 3 bases, and 2 bases stayed unmatched. This chain's CDR3 is CASRRTGGYNEQFF. In DNA form, the CDR3 reads TGTGCCAGCAGGCGGACAGGGGGCTACAATGAGCAGTTCTTC.

The chain employs TRBV19 and TRBJ2-7; 7 bases align to TRBD2. CDR1 LNHDA and CDR2 SQIVND come from the germline V gene (reference sequence). Trimming removed 6 bases from V and 3 bases from J; junction bases left unmatched: 11. This CDR3 is built from 15 residues. CDR3 bases: TGTGCCAGTAGGGTAACTAGCGACCATTTCTACGAGCAGTACTTC. It translates to CASRVTSDHFYEQYF.

The CDR3 sequence: CASSLGQGGSPLHF. For the CDR3, the DNA is TGTGCCAGCAGCTTAGGACAGGGGGGATCACCCCTCCACTTT. The rearrangement links TRBV7-9 to TRBJ1-6; 9 positions agree with TRBD1. The CDR3 runs to 14 residues. V trimming: 1 base; J trimming: 10 bases; junction bases outside the gene matches: 2. Germline V lookup: CDR1 SEHNR, CDR2 FQNEAQ (reference sequence).

This chain connects TRBV13 to TRBJ2-1, with TRBD2 matching over 8 bases. The junction had 4 bases not matched to a gene; V was cut back by 1 base and J by 5 bases. The CDR3 has 15 residues. Per the germline V gene, CDR1 is PRHDT and CDR2 is FYEKMQ (reference sequence). The CDR3 spells CASSLELADNNEQFF. The CDR3 DNA reads as TGTGCCAGCAGCTTAGAACTAGCGGACAACAATGAGCAGTTCTTC. The full variable domain, its missing parts supplied by reference TRBV13 and TRBJ2-1, is AAGVIQSPRHLIKEKRETATLKCYPIPRHDTVYWYQQGPGQDPQFLISFYEKMQSDKGSIPDRFSAQQFSDYHSELNMSSLELGDSALYFCASSLELADNNEQFFGPGTRLTVL.

The J gene is TRBJ2-1, the V gene TRBV5-1, with 9 bases that match TRBD2. Losses at the gene ends were 3 bases for V and 7 bases for J; bases not matched to a gene: 8. Germline CDR1 is SGHRS and CDR2 is YFSETQ. CDR3 length: 15 amino acids. The CDR3 bases are TGCGCCAGCAGCTGGTTAGCGGGAGCGGTGAATGAGCAGTTCTTC. Encoded protein: CASSWLAGAVNEQFF.

V is TRBV5-6 and J is TRBJ2-7; TRBD2 matches 12 bases. Per germline, CDR1 SGHDT and CDR2 YYEEEE. The CDR3 loop spans 16 amino acids. The trim removed 0 bases at V and 2 bases at J, leaving 3 bases unmatched. In nucleotides, the CDR3 is TGTGCCAGCAGCTTGGAAGGACTAGCGGGGACCTACGAGCAGTACTTC. It is translated as CASSLEGLAGTYEQYF.

The chain links TRBV5-1 to TRBJ2-1; TRBD2 aligns across 8 bases. V trimming: 4 bases; J trimming: 4 bases; junction bases outside the gene matches: 10. Germline CDR1 SGHRS, CDR2 YFSETQ. The CDR3 contains 16 residues. CDR3 DNA: TGCGCCAGCAGCCTGGGATTAGCGGGAACTTACAATGAGCAGTTCTTC. It specifies CASSLGLAGTYNEQFF.

V and J are TRBV9 and TRBJ2-7, with TRBD1 as a possible D gene (5 bases). CDR1 and CDR2 (germline): SGDLS, YYNGEE. V was shortened by 4 bases and J by 6 bases, with 11 bases between the two germline ends. The CDR3 covers 12 residues. CDR3 in DNA: TGTGCCAGCAGCCAGGACACGTTCGAGCAGTACTTC. Translating it yields CASSQDTFEQYF. The entire variable domain, with the rest obtained from reference TRBV9 and TRBJ2-7, is as follows: DSGVTQTPKHLITATGQRVTLRCSPRSGDLSVYWYQQSLDQGLQFLIQYYNGEERAKGNILERFSAQQFPDLHSELNLSSLELGDSALYFCASSQDTFEQYFGPGTRLTVT.

The J gene is TRBJ2-7, the V gene TRBV6-6, with 9 nucleotides matching TRBD1. The length of the CDR3 is 13 residues. J was trimmed by 6 bases and V by 7 bases; bases with no gene match: 7. Germline CDR1 MNHNY, CDR2 SVGAGI (reference sequence). CDR3 sequence: CASTPGQGVEQYF. The CDR3 nucleotides are TGTGCCAGCACTCCGGGACAGGGAGTCGAGCAGTACTTC.

The genes are TRBV11-2 and TRBJ1-5; 9 nucleotides agree with TRBD1. V lost 3 bases to trimming and J lost 7 bases; unmatched junction nucleotides: 4. The CDR3 sequence is 14 residues long. CDR1 and CDR2 from the germline V gene are SGHAT and FQNNGV. For the CDR3, the DNA is TGTGCCAGCAGCTTCGGGACAGGGAGCCAGCCCCAGCATTTT. Protein sequence: CASSFGTGSQPQHF.

This rearrangement joins TRBV11-2 to TRBJ2-7, with D tentatively TRBD2 (5 bases). Trimming took 5 bases from V and 0 from J, leaving 5 bases between them. Germline CDR1 and CDR2: SGHAT and FQNNGV. The CDR3 extends over 12 amino acids. The CDR3 DNA follows: TGTGCCAGCAGCGACTACTCCTACGAGCAGTACTTC. Amino acid sequence: CASSDYSYEQYF.

The rearrangement links TRBV7-9 to TRBJ2-3, with D possibly matching TRBD2 (5 bases). V was cut by 3 bases and J by 3 bases, with 10 bases left in between. From germline, CDR1 is SEHNR and CDR2 FQNEAQ (reference sequence). This CDR3 has 14 residues. The CDR3 DNA is TGTGCCAGCAGCTTGAGGAGAGGGACAGATACGCAGTATTTT. It is translated as CASSLRRGTDTQYF.

This chain links TRBV27 with TRBJ1-1; 9 positions agree with TRBD1. In germline, CDR1 is MNHEY, CDR2 SMNVEV (reference sequence). Trimming cost V 7 bases and J 5 bases; bases outside gene matches: 5. The CDR3 is made up of 13 amino acids. The CDR3 DNA reads TGTGCCAGCACGACAGGGGGATTTACTGAAGCTTTCTTT. Residues: CASTTGGFTEAFF.

The chain is built from TRBV14 and TRBJ2-1; D is unresolved. This CDR3 is 13 amino acids long. In germline, CDR1 is SGHDN, CDR2 FVKESK. Trimming shortened V by 3 bases and J by 7 bases, and 10 bases separated the two germline ends. For the CDR3, the DNA is TGTGCCAGCAGCCATGGAGCCCTAAATGAGCAGTTCTTC. This sequence encodes CASSHGALNEQFF.

V gene TRBV13 combines with J gene TRBJ2-7; 8 bases fit TRBD1. V was clipped by 5 bases and J by 7 bases; unmatched bases: 7. CDR1 is PRHDT, CDR2 FYEKMQ, per germline (reference sequence). There are 13 residues in the CDR3. Written as DNA, the CDR3 is TGTGCCAGCAGCACGGGACAGGCGGGAGAGCAGTACTTC. Translating it yields CASSTGQAGEQYF.

Worth noting for this clone: Within the sample, other DNA sequences also encode this same CDR3. The chain recombines TRBV7-9 with TRBJ2-7; TRBD1 aligns across 9 bases. The CDR3 is 19 amino acids. Losses at the gene ends were 4 bases for V and 0 bases for J; bases not matched to a gene: 16. Germline assignment: CDR1 SEHNR and CDR2 FQNEAQ (reference sequence). In DNA form, the CDR3 reads TGTGCCAGCAGCTCCTCCCGCGCCAGGGGACAGGGTAGCTCCTACGAGCAGTACTTC. As protein: CASSSSRARGQGSSYEQYF.

The chain uses TRBV28 and TRBJ2-5; 7 bases are shared with TRBD2. The CDR3 extends over 19 amino acids. V shed 2 bases, J shed 5 bases, and the junction held 20 bases outside the gene matches. CDR1 and CDR2 (germline): MDHEN, SYDVKM. The chain's CDR3 is CASSLSYPQLAARRETQYF. The CDR3 DNA follows: TGTGCCAGCAGTTTAAGCTATCCCCAGCTAGCGGCCCGAAGGGAGACCCAGTACTTC.

This rearrangement joins TRBV2 to TRBJ1-5, with 8 bases fitting TRBD1. The germline CDR1 and CDR2 sequences are SNHLY and FYNNEI. The CDR3 consists of 14 residues. Losses at the gene ends were 4 bases for V and 6 bases for J; bases not matched to a gene: 5. The CDR3 spells CASSVGQGGQPQHF. CDR3 coding DNA: TGTGCCAGCAGTGTAGGACAGGGTGGTCAGCCCCAGCATTTT.

J is TRBJ2-7 and V is TRBV6-5; D is unresolved. CDR1 MNHEY and CDR2 SVGAGI come from the germline V gene. The CDR3 has 14 residues. Trimming removed 0 bases at V and 5 bases at J, with 11 bases between. The CDR3 nucleotides are TGTGCCAGCAGTTACTCGTCAAGTCGCCACGAGCAGTACTTC. This translates into CASSYSSSRHEQYF.

The V gene is TRBV27, the J gene TRBJ2-7; weak D call: TRBD1 (6 bases). Germline V gene sequence: CDR1 MNHEY, CDR2 SMNVEV (reference sequence). The CDR3 consists of 14 residues. V was trimmed by 4 bases and J by 2 bases, leaving 12 bases between them. The CDR3 coding sequence is TGTGCCAGCAGTTACGAGTGGGGGCCCTACGAGCAGTACTTC. Translating gives CASSYEWGPYEQYF.

The chain is built from TRBV6-5 and TRBJ1-1; D remains unclear. The V gene lost 4 bases and the J gene lost 5 bases, with 11 bases spanning the gap. The germline V gene has CDR1 MNHEY and CDR2 SVGAGI. The CDR3 sequence is 13 residues long. DNA for the CDR3: TGTGCCAGCAGTTCCAGCTTCCGAACTGAAGCTTTCTTT. Encoded protein: CASSSSFRTEAFF.